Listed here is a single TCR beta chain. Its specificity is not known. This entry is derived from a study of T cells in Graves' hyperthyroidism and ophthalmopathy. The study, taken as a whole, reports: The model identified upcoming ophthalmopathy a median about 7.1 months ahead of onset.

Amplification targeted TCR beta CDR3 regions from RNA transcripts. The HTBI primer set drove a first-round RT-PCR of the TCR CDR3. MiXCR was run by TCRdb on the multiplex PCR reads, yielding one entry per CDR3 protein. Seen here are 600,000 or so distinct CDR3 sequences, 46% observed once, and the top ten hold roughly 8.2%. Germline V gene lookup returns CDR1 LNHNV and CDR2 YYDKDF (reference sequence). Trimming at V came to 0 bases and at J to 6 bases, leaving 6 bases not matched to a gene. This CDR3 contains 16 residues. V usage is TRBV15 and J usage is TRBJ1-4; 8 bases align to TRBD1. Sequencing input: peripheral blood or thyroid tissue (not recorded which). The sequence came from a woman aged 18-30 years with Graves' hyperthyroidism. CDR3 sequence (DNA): TGTGCCACCAGCAGAGAGCAGGGGGCGCATCATGAAAAACTGTTTTTT. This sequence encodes CATSREQGAHHEKLFF.